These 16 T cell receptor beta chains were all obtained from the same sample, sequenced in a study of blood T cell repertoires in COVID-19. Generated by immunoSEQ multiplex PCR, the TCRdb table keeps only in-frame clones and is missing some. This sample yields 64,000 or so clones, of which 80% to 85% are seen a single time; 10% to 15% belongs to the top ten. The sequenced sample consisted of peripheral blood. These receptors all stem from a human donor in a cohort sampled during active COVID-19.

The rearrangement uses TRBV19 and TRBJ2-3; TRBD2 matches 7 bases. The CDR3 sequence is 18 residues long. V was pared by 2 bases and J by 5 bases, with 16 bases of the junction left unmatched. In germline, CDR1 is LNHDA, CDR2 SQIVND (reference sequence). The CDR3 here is CASSITGRAREGGDTQYF. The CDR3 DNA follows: TGTGCCAGTAGTATAACTGGGAGGGCTAGAGAGGGAGGAGATACGCAGTATTTT.

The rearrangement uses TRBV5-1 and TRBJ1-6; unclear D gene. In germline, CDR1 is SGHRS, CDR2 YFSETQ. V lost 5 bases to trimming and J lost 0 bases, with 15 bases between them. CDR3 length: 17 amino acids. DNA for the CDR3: TGCGCCAGCAGTGGGAGTGAGGGAAGCTCCTATAATTCACCCCTCCACTTT. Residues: CASSGSEGSSYNSPLHF.

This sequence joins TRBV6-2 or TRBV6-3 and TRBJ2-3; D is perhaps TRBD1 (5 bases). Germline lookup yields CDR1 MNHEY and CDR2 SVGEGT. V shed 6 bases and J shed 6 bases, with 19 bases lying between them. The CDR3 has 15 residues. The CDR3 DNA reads TGTGCCAGCAGCCCACTCTTTGGGGCAGGTGATACGCAGTATTTT. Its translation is CASSPLFGAGDTQYF.

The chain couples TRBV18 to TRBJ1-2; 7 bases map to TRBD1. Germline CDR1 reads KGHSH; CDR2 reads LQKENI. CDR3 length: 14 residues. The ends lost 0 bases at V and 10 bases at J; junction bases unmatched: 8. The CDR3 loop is CASSPPGTVVTYTF. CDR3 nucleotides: TGTGCCAGCTCACCACCCGGGACAGTCGTAACCTACACCTTC.

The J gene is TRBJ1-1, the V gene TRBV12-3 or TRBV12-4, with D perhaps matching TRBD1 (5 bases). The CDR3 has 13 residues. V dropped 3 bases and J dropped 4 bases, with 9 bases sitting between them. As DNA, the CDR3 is TGTGCCAGCAGTTTGTGGGGGGGCACTGAAGCTTTCTTT. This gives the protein CASSLWGGTEAFF.

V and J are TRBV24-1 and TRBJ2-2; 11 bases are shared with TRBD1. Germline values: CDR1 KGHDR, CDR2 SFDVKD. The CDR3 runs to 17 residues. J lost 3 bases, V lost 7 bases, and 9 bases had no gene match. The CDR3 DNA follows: TGTGCCACCAGGGGCCCCGGACAGGGGGCGGACACCGGGGAGCTGTTTTTT. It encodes CATRGPGQGADTGELFF.

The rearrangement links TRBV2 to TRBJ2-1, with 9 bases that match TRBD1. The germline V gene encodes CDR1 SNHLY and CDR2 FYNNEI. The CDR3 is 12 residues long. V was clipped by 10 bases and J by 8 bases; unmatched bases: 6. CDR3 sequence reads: CATNRGPDEQFF. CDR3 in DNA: TGTGCCACCAACAGGGGGCCGGATGAGCAGTTCTTC.

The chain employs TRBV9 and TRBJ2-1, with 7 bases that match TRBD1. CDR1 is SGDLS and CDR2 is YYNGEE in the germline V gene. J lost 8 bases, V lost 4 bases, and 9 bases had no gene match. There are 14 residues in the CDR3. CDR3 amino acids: CASSQLGTVDEQFF. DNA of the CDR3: TGTGCCAGCAGCCAACTAGGGACAGTGGATGAGCAGTTCTTC.

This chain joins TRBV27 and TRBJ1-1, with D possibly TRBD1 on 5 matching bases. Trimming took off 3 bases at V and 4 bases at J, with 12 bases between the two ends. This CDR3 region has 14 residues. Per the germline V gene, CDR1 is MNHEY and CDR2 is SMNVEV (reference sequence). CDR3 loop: CASSFQTDSTEAFF. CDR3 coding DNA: TGTGCCAGCAGTTTCCAGACCGACAGCACTGAAGCTTTCTTT.

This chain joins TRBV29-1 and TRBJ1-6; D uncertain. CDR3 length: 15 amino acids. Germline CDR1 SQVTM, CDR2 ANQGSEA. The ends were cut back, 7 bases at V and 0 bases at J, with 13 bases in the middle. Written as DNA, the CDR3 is TGCAGCGCCCGACTTGAGAGCTCCTATAATTCACCCCTCCACTTT. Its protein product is CSARLESSYNSPLHF.

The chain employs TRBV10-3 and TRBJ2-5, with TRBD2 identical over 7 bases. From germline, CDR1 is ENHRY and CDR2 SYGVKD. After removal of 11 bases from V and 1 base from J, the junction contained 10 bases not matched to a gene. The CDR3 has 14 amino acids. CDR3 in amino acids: CAQHRGGGQETQYF. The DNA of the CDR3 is TGTGCCCAACATCGCGGGGGAGGCCAAGAGACCCAGTACTTC.

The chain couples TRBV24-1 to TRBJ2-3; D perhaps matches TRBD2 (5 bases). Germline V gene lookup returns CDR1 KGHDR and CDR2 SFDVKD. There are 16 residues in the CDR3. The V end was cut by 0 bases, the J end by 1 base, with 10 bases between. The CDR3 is CATSDLRFGGTDTQYF. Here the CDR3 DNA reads TGTGCCACCAGTGATTTGCGGTTCGGGGGCACAGATACGCAGTATTTT.

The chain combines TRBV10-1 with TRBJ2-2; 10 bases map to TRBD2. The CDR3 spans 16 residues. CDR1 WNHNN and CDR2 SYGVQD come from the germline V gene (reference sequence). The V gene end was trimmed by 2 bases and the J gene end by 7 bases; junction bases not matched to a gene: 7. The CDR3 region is CASSEEAGGRIGELFF. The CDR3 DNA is TGCGCCAGCAGTGAGGAAGCGGGGGGGCGGATCGGGGAGCTGTTTTTT.

CDR3 protein: CASSFGGQIRKETQYF. CDR3 DNA: TGCGCCAGCAGTTTCGGGGGACAGATTAGAAAAGAGACCCAGTACTTC. This rearrangement joins TRBV4-1 to TRBJ2-5; D possibly corresponds to TRBD1 (7 bases). V dropped 6 bases and J dropped 3 bases, with 20 bases sitting between them. Germline lookup yields CDR1 MGHRA and CDR2 YSYEKL. The CDR3 is 16 amino acids.

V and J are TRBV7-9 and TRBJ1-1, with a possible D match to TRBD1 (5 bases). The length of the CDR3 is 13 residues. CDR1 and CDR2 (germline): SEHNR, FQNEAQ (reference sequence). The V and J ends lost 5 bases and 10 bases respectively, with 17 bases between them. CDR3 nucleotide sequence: TGTGCCAGCAGCCAAACGGGGGATATAGGAGCTTTCTTT. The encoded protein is CASSQTGDIGAFF.

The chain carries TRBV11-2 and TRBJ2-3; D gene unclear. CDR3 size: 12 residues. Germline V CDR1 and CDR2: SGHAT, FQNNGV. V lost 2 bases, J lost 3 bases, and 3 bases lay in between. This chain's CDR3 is CASSLSTDTQYF. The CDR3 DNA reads TGTGCCAGCAGCTTATCGACAGATACGCAGTATTTT.